A selection of T cell receptor beta chains follows, all from one sample in a study of blood T cell repertoires in COVID-19. TCRdb's table, derived via immunoSEQ multiplex PCR, lists solely in-frame clones and lacks some. The table lists about 380,000 clones, over 75% of them singletons. The sample consisted of PBMCs or T cells enriched from blood (not recorded which). The receptors stem from a man aged 30 to 39 who had recovered from COVID-19. CDR3s include the opening cysteine and the closing phenylalanine or tryptophan. D genes are given only for firm matches. Clone size, where shown, is once, few, many, or a class for clones that have expanded.

v_call	d_call	j_call	clone_size	cdr3_aa	cdr3_nt
TRBV27	TRBD2	TRBJ2-1	NA	CASSPGTSGYNEQFF	TGTGCCAGCAGTCCCGGGACTAGCGGGTATAATGAGCAGTTCTTC
TRBV5-4	TRBD2	TRBJ2-3	NA	CASNQLLAGASTDTQYF	TGTGCCAGCAACCAACTACTAGCGGGGGCTAGCACAGATACGCAGTATTTT
TRBV30	TRBD1	TRBJ1-5	NA	CAWRGDRRLSPSNQPQHF	TGTGCCTGGAGAGGGGACAGGCGTTTATCCCCTAGCAATCAGCCCCAGCATTTT
TRBV29-1	TRBD2	TRBJ2-1	NA	CSVNPRGEAYNEQFF	TGCAGCGTTAACCCCCGGGGGGAGGCCTACAATGAGCAGTTCTTC
TRBV19	NA	TRBJ1-6	NA	CASSPKGNNSPLHF	TGTGCCAGTAGCCCCAAGGGGAATAATTCACCCCTCCACTTT
TRBV7-3	NA	TRBJ1-1	NA	CASSSQMNTEAFF	TGTGCCAGCAGCTCTCAGATGAACACTGAAGCTTTCTTT
TRBV5-1	NA	TRBJ1-1	NA	CASSQGDTHTEAFF	TGCGCCAGCAGCCAAGGGGACACACACACTGAAGCTTTCTTT
TRBV12-3/TRBV12-4	NA	TRBJ1-5	NA	CASSQGSQPQHF	TGTGCCAGCAGTCAGGGGTCGCAGCCCCAGCATTTT
TRBV13	NA	TRBJ2-6	NA	CASSISSGANVLTF	TGTGCCAGCAGCATCAGCTCTGGGGCCAACGTCCTGACTTTC
TRBV18	TRBD1	TRBJ1-2	NA	CASSKDRDGYTF	TGTGCCAGCTCAAAGGACAGGGACGGCTACACCTTC
TRBV30	TRBD1	TRBJ2-5	NA	CAWSLTGGRGETQYF	TGTGCCTGGAGTCTCACAGGGGGTAGGGGTGAGACCCAGTACTTC
TRBV5-1	TRBD1	TRBJ2-1	NA	CASRGGQGVLGEQFF	TGCGCCAGCAGAGGGGGACAGGGGGTATTGGGTGAGCAGTTCTTC
TRBV29-1	NA	TRBJ2-3	many	CSVEEWGHRITDTQYF	TGCAGCGTTGAGGAGTGGGGACACAGAATCACAGATACGCAGTATTTT
TRBV14	NA	TRBJ1-1	NA	CASSQDGRGYSTEAFF	TGTGCCAGCAGCCAAGACGGCCGCGGTTATAGCACTGAAGCTTTCTTT
TRBV5-1	NA	TRBJ1-3	NA	CASSLGGNSGNTIYF	TGCGCCAGCAGCTTGGGCGGAAACTCTGGAAACACCATATATTTT
TRBV18	NA	TRBJ1-5	once	CASSPMGGSNQPQHF	TGTGCCAGCTCACCAATGGGGGGGAGCAATCAGCCCCAGCATTTT
TRBV7-8	TRBD1	TRBJ1-4	NA	CASSWDRGHEKLFF	TGTGCCAGCAGCTGGGACAGGGGGCATGAAAAACTGTTTTTT
TRBV9	TRBD1	TRBJ1-5	NA	CASSVGRDRGWKEPQHF	TGTGCCAGCAGCGTAGGACGTGACAGGGGGTGGAAGGAGCCCCAGCATTTT
TRBV5-1	TRBD1	TRBJ1-5	few	CASSIGTGDNQPQHF	TGCGCCAGCAGCATCGGGACAGGGGATAATCAGCCCCAGCATTTT
TRBV23-1	NA	TRBJ1-4	NA	CARGRVMNEKLFF	TGCGCCAGAGGGAGGGTAATGAATGAAAAACTGTTTTTT
TRBV9	NA	TRBJ1-1	NA	CASSEGSDRWNTEAFF	TGTGCCAGCAGCGAGGGATCCGACAGGTGGAACACTGAAGCTTTCTTT
TRBV5-1	NA	TRBJ1-5	NA	CASSFQGSTGQPQHF	TGCGCCAGCAGCTTCCAGGGGAGTACGGGGCAGCCCCAGCATTTT
TRBV19	NA	TRBJ2-2	NA	CASSIRLAPANTGELFF	TGTGCCAGTAGTATCCGGCTAGCACCCGCGAACACCGGGGAGCTGTTTTTT
TRBV25-1	NA	TRBJ1-1	NA	CASNKNTEAFF	TGTGCCAGCAACAAGAACACTGAAGCTTTCTTT
TRBV7-6	NA	TRBJ1-5	NA	CASSLEDRGERYSNQPQHF	TGTGCCAGCAGCTTAGAGGACAGAGGGGAAAGGTATAGCAATCAGCCCCAGCATTTT
TRBV18	NA	TRBJ2-5	NA	CASSPRAPRETQYF	TGTGCCAGCTCACCGAGGGCCCCTAGGGAGACCCAGTACTTC
TRBV5-5	NA	TRBJ1-2	NA	CASSLSRANYGYTF	TGTGCCAGCAGCTTGAGCAGGGCCAACTATGGCTACACCTTC
TRBV20-1	NA	TRBJ2-7	NA	CSASMMVRDTSYEQYF	TGCAGTGCTAGTATGATGGTCCGGGACACCTCCTACGAGCAGTACTTC